A selection of T cell receptor beta chains follows, all from one sample in a study of patients and donors after allogeneic stem cell transplantation. From the RT-PCR reads, TCRdb called clonotypes with MiXCR, one entry per CDR3 protein. The sample lists some 960,000 distinct CDR3 sequences, more than 15% occurring once. The sample taken for sequencing was blood, either unsorted or a sorted T cell fraction (not recorded which). The receptors originated from a human donor who was either an allogeneic HSCT recipient or a stem cell or donor lymphocyte infusion donor (not recorded which). It is not recorded whose cells these are; they may come from a transplant donor. The CDR3 runs from the conserved cysteine through the conserved F or W. Rows give clone size only sometimes, using once, few, many, or a class for an expanded clone.

V gene | clone size | CDR3 protein
TRBV30 | . | CAYSHRGYTEAFF
TRBV10-3 | few | CAIASRGARGTDTQYF
TRBV4-1 | few | CASSQESSGFRQFF
TRBV5-1 | few | CASSEAGTTYGYTF
TRBV12-3/TRBV12-4 | few | CASSGLIQETQYF
TRBV12-3/TRBV12-4 | many | CASSLAGPTYEQYF
TRBV27 | few | CASSHIGQGYEQYF
TRBV12-3/TRBV12-4 | . | CASTLGLRPGTEAFF
TRBV5-1 | few | CASSLSGSGTGELFF
TRBV6-2/TRBV6-3 | few | CASSYGEGREAFF
TRBV5-1 | . | CASSFSTGSGANVLTF
TRBV20-1 | . | CSASNRGSGTEAFF
TRBV24-1 | . | CATSDGRGVPGDTQYF
TRBV20-1 | few | CSAALRGPGNTIYF
TRBV9 | few | CASSVTGQVTTEAFF
TRBV7-6 | . | CASSPSFRGNSPLHF
TRBV7-2 | once | CASSFFRGYEQYF
TRBV10-3 | few | CATLPSGSPYEQYF
TRBV7-9 | few | CASSQDGGPGELFF
TRBV5-1 | . | CASSGGTGFEAFF
TRBV12-3/TRBV12-4 | many | CASSFMVGSRYNEQFF
TRBV20-1 | few | CSAKRRGSGTEAFF